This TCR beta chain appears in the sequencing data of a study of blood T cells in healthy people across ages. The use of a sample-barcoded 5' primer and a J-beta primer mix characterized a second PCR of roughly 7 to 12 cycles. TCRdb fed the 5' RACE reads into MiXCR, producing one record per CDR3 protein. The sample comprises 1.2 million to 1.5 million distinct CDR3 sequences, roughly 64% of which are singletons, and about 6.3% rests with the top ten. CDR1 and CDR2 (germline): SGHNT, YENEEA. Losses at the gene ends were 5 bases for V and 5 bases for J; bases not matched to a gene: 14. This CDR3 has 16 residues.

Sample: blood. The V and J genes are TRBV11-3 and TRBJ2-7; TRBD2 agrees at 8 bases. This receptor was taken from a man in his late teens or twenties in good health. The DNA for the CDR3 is TGTGCCAGCAGCCGTTCTAACTCGGGAGGGTTCCACGAGCAGTACTTC. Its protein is CASSRSNSGGFHEQYF.